The 14 T cell receptor beta chains below come from one sample, sequenced in a study of identical twins. TCRdb used MiXCR to reprocess the 5' RACE reads, holding one entry per CDR3 protein. This sample has approximately 1.8 million distinct CDR3 sequences; roughly 35% occur once, and the top ten carry roughly 0.3%. Sequenced: cord blood. The receptors come from a newborn girl in good health.

On this clonotype itself: One end of the junction fails to match germline, which may point to a read error. The chain employs TRBV7-2 and TRBJ2-7; possibly TRBD1 for D (6 bases). Germline assignment: CDR1 SGHTA and CDR2 FQGNSA. The CDR3 runs 17 residues. The CDR3 reads CASSLPLQGKLTYERYF. In DNA form, the CDR3 reads TGTGCCAGCAGCTTACCCTTGCAGGGGAAATTAACCTACGAGCGGTACTTC. The variable domain in full, completed from reference TRBV7-2 and TRBJ2-7, reads GAGVSQSPSNKVTEKGKDVELRCDPISGHTALYWYRQSLGQGLEFLIYFQGNSAPDKSGLPSDRFSAERTGGSVSTLTIQRTQQEDSAVYLCASSLPLQGKLTYERYFGPGTRLTVT.

The chain uses TRBV2 and TRBJ2-7; D not resolved. Germline CDR1 reads SNHLY; CDR2 reads FYNNEI. CDR3 length: 12 amino acids. V gave up 2 bases and J gave up 7 bases, with 9 bases separating them. The CDR3 nucleotides read TGTGCCAGCAGTGAAAATACACTAGAGCAGTACTTC. Protein product: CASSENTLEQYF.

As regards this clonotype: With a much larger clone just one base away, this may be a read error. V is TRBV10-3 and J is TRBJ2-1; TRBD2 aligns across 11 bases. This CDR3 comprises 14 residues. Germline V gene data show CDR1 as ENHRY and CDR2 as SYGVKD. The V and J ends lost 5 bases and 9 bases, in that order; junction bases with no gene match: 6. CDR3 loop: CAISLAGGGGEQFF. The DNA for the CDR3 is TGTGCCATCAGTCTAGCGGGAGGAGGAGGTGAGCAGTTCTTC.

Comment on this clonotype: A read error may account for a junction end that differs from germline. V is TRBV2 and J is TRBJ1-1; D gene ambiguous. Per the germline V gene, CDR1 is SNHLY and CDR2 is FYNNEI. This CDR3 is built from 10 residues. CDR3 in amino acids: CLGGKTEAFF. As DNA, the CDR3 is TGCTTGGGAGGGAAAACTGAAGCTTTCTTT. The whole variable domain, filled in from reference TRBV2 and TRBJ1-1, reads EPEVTQTPSHQVTQMGQEVILRCVPISNHLYFYWYRQILGQKVEFLVSFYNNEISEKSEIFDDQFSVERPDGSNFTLKIRSTKLEDSAMYFCLGGKTEAFFGQGTRLTVV.

The chain employs TRBV7-2 and TRBJ1-5; a weak D match, TRBD1 (5 bases). CDR1 and CDR2 (germline): SGHTA, FQGNSA. The V gene lost 1 base and the J gene lost 4 bases, with 14 bases spanning the gap. The CDR3 sequence is 16 residues long. DNA for the CDR3: TGTGCCAGCAGCTTAGAGTCAGGGAAGGGGAATCAGCCCCAGCATTTT. This encodes CASSLESGKGNQPQHF.

This clonotype was counted between two and nine times. The genes are TRBV20-1 and TRBJ2-1; TRBD1 is a possible D gene (6 bases). This CDR3 comprises 14 residues. CDR1 DFQATT and CDR2 SNEGSKA come from the germline V gene (reference sequence). V was trimmed by 1 base and J by 7 bases, leaving 14 bases between them. DNA of the CDR3: TGCAGTGCTAGAGGTCTACGACAGGATAATGAGCAGTTCTTC. Its translation is CSARGLRQDNEQFF.

The CDR3: CSATSHSRVGDTQYF. Written as DNA, the CDR3 is TGCAGTGCTACTTCCCATTCGCGGGTGGGAGATACGCAGTATTTT. The chain employs TRBV20-1 and TRBJ2-3; the D gene is possibly TRBD2 (5 bases). Between the trimmed V and J ends, which lost 4 bases and 5 bases, there was a span of 19 bases. Germline CDR1 is DFQATT and CDR2 is SNEGSKA (reference sequence). This CDR3 is built from 15 residues.

V is TRBV4-1 and J is TRBJ1-4, with 10 nucleotides matching TRBD1. J was trimmed by 10 bases and V by 1 base; bases with no gene match: 12. The CDR3 contains 17 residues. Germline V lookup: CDR1 MGHRA, CDR2 YSYEKL. The CDR3 protein is CASSQVHRQGAAGKLFF. The CDR3 DNA reads TGCGCCAGCAGCCAAGTCCACCGACAGGGGGCAGCTGGAAAACTGTTTTTT.

A few counts support this clonotype. Since a much larger clone is just one base distant, this may be a read error. The chain uses TRBV3-1 and TRBJ2-4; no reliable D call. The DNA matches TRBJ2-7 better at its end, which makes the J call doubtful. The CDR3 extends over 12 amino acids. The germline CDR1 and CDR2 sequences are LGHDT and YNNKEL (reference sequence). CDR3 protein: CASSRKSYEQYF. The CDR3 DNA follows: TGTGCCAGCAGCCGCAAGTCCTACGAGCAGTACTTC.

About this clonotype: At one end, the junction sequence differs from germline, possibly due to a read error. This chain joins TRBV12-3 or TRBV12-4 and TRBJ2-3; possibly TRBD1 for D (5 bases). This CDR3 has 16 residues. For the CDR3, the DNA is TGTGCCAGCAGCCATTGGACAACCGTTAGCACAGATACGGAGTATTTT. Its protein product is CASSHWTTVSTDTEYF.

This clonotype was counted between two and nine times. The chain couples TRBV6-2 or TRBV6-3 to TRBJ2-1, with TRBD2 identical over 8 bases. Trimming removed 6 bases from V and 3 bases from J; junction bases left unmatched: 13. CDR3 length: 17 residues. Germline CDR1 is MNHEY and CDR2 is SVGEGT. The CDR3 sequence is CASRFRGGGPIYNEQFF. Written as DNA, the CDR3 is TGTGCCAGCAGGTTTCGGGGCGGGGGGCCGATCTACAATGAGCAGTTCTTC.

The chain combines TRBV20-1 with TRBJ1-5, with a tentative D call TRBD1 (6 bases). CDR3 length equals 14 residues. V was trimmed by 3 bases and J by 5 bases, leaving 14 bases between them. Germline V gene data show CDR1 as DFQATT and CDR2 as SNEGSKA (reference sequence). The CDR3 DNA reads TGCAGTGCTAGGTGGGGGACACTCCATCAGCCCCAGCATTTT. This gives the protein CSARWGTLHQPQHF.

This clonotype was found a few times. This sequence joins TRBV20-1 and TRBJ2-7, with 7 bases aligning to TRBD1. CDR3 size: 13 residues. Losses at the gene ends were 6 bases for V and 3 bases for J; bases not matched to a gene: 8. Germline assignment: CDR1 DFQATT and CDR2 SNEGSKA (reference sequence). CDR3: CSASLGQRYEQYF. DNA of the CDR3: TGCAGTGCCAGTCTGGGACAGCGCTACGAGCAGTACTTC.

V gene TRBV4-2 combines with J gene TRBJ2-7; 8 bases fit TRBD2. The CDR3 totals 18 residues. Germline V gene sequence: CDR1 LGHNA, CDR2 YNFKEQ. V shed 0 bases and J 7 bases; nucleotides not matched to a gene: 17. In DNA form, the CDR3 reads TGTGCCAGCAGCCAAGATCGGCTAGCGGGTATCTCCTACAATGAGCAGTACTTC. Residues: CASSQDRLAGISYNEQYF.